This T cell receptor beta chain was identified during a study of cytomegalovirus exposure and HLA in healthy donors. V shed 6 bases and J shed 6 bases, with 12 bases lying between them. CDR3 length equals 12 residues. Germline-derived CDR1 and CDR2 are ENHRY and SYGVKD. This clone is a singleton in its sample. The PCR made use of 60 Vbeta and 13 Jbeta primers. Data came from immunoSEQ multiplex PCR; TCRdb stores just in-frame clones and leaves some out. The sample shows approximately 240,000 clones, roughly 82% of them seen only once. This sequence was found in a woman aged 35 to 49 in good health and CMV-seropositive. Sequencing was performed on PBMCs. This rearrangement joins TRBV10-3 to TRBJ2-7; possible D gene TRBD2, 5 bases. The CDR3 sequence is CAIRDSLGEQYF. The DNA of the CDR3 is TGTGCCATCAGGGACTCCTTGGGCGAGCAGTACTTC.